The 16 T cell receptor beta chains in this list originate from one sample, sequenced in a study of blood T cells in healthy people across ages. A second roughly 6 to 11 cycle PCR used barcoded and J-beta primers. TCRdb reprocessed the 5' RACE reads via MiXCR and lists one record per CDR3 protein. Of approximately 900,000 distinct CDR3 sequences in the sample, around 49% are singletons; the top ten hold 13%. Sequencing input: blood. These receptors were taken from a man aged 25-45 years in good health.

The chain joins TRBV28 to TRBJ1-5; D possibly corresponds to TRBD1 (6 bases). The germline CDR1 and CDR2 sequences are MDHEN and SYDVKM. V gave up 5 bases and J gave up 7 bases, with 18 bases separating them. CDR3 length: 15 residues. The CDR3 DNA is TGTGCCAGCAGTCCGACTGGGGGGGCAGGGCAGCCCCAGCATTTT. Translation: CASSPTGGAGQPQHF.

The chain uses TRBV29-1 and TRBJ1-2; a possible D gene is TRBD1 (5 bases). V was shortened by 3 bases and J by 12 bases, with 14 bases between the two germline ends. Germline values: CDR1 SQVTM, CDR2 ANQGSEA. The CDR3 spans 11 residues. DNA of the CDR3: TGCAGCGTTGAGTTACAGCTGGGGCACACCTTC. It encodes CSVELQLGHTF. Drawing the rest from reference TRBV29-1 and TRBJ1-2, the complete variable domain is SAVISQKPSRDICQRGTSLTIQCQVDSQVTMMFWYRQQPGQSLTLIATANQGSEATYESGFVIDKFPISRPNLTFSTLTVSNMSPEDSSIYLCSVELQLGHTFGSGTRLTVV.

Only a few counts were recorded for this clonotype. This sequence joins TRBV6-1 and TRBJ2-7; D might be TRBD1 (5 bases). In germline, CDR1 is MNHNS, CDR2 SASEGT. CDR3 length: 14 residues. V lost 7 bases and J lost 2, with 15 bases in between. DNA of the CDR3: TGTGCCAGCAACGGTGCAGGGAATCCCTACGAGCAGTACTTC. Its translation: CASNGAGNPYEQYF.

The V and J genes are TRBV7-9 and TRBJ2-1, with D tentatively TRBD2 (6 bases). The CDR3 has 16 amino acids. The germline V and J ends were trimmed by 6 bases and 2 bases, with 17 bases remaining between them. CDR1 is SEHNR and CDR2 is FQNEAQ in the germline V gene (reference sequence). The CDR3 loop reads CASRQIGGVTYNEQFF. The CDR3 DNA follows: TGTGCCAGCAGGCAGATCGGGGGAGTGACCTACAATGAGCAGTTCTTC. The full variable domain, completed using reference TRBV7-9 and TRBJ2-1, is DTGVSQNPRHKITKRGQNVTFRCDPISEHNRLYWYRQTLGQGPEFLTYFQNEAQLEKSRLLSDRFSAERPKGSFSTLEIQRTEQGDSAMYLCASRQIGGVTYNEQFFGPGTRLTVL.

This clonotype was detected only once. This sequence joins TRBV4-2 and TRBJ2-1; D might be TRBD1 or TRBD2, each matching 6 bases. This CDR3 spans 17 amino acids. V was shortened by 5 bases and J by 6 bases, with 23 bases between the two germline ends. In germline, CDR1 is LGHNA, CDR2 YNFKEQ. The CDR3 protein is CASSTFGGGNEFNEQFF. CDR3 nucleotides: TGTGCCAGCAGCACTTTTGGAGGGGGGAATGAATTCAATGAGCAGTTCTTC.

This clonotype showed up just a few times. CDR3 sequence (DNA): TGTGCCAGCAGGAAGACAGGGAACTCCTACGAGCAGTACTTC. Translating gives CASRKTGNSYEQYF. The chain is built from TRBV2 and TRBJ2-7, with 7 bases fitting TRBD1. The CDR3 loop spans 14 amino acids. V trimming: 6 bases; J trimming: 0 bases; junction bases outside the gene matches: 5. The germline gives CDR1 SNHLY, CDR2 FYNNEI.

V usage is TRBV5-1 and J usage is TRBJ2-1; 7 nucleotides agree with TRBD1. CDR1 and CDR2 from the germline V gene are SGHRS and YFSETQ. This CDR3 comprises 16 residues. Trimming cost V 2 bases and J 3 bases; bases outside gene matches: 8. The chain's CDR3 is CASSLGMTGFYNEQFF. The CDR3 DNA reads as TGCGCCAGCAGCTTAGGCATGACAGGGTTCTACAATGAGCAGTTCTTC.

The V gene is TRBV3-1, the J gene TRBJ1-6; weak D call: TRBD1 (5 bases). Trimming removed 7 bases at V and 5 bases at J, with 15 bases between. The length of the CDR3 is 15 residues. Germline loops: CDR1 LGHDT, CDR2 YNNKEL (reference sequence). CDR3 sequence (DNA): TGTGCCAGCAACCTAGCCGTGGGGGATAATTCACCCCTCCACTTT. It encodes CASNLAVGDNSPLHF.

V usage is TRBV27 and J usage is TRBJ2-3; 8 positions agree with TRBD2. V was clipped by 5 bases and J by 6 bases; unmatched bases: 7. This CDR3 comprises 14 residues. Germline V lookup: CDR1 MNHEY, CDR2 SMNVEV (reference sequence). In DNA, the CDR3 is TGTGCCAGCAGTCCCCGGACTAGCAGGGATACGCAGTATTTT. This sequence encodes CASSPRTSRDTQYF.

The chain couples TRBV4-1 to TRBJ1-2; possible D gene TRBD1, 5 bases. Trimming pared 4 bases from V and 4 bases from J, leaving 13 bases between. Per germline, CDR1 MGHRA and CDR2 YSYEKL. This CDR3 region has 14 residues. CDR3 region: CASSPQGSPYGYTF. The CDR3 DNA reads TGCGCCAGCAGCCCCCAGGGTTCTCCCTATGGCTACACCTTC.

The CDR3 coding sequence is TGTGCCAGCAGCTTAGATCCCGGGAGTAATGAGCAGTTCTTC. Its translation: CASSLDPGSNEQFF. The genes are TRBV7-2 and TRBJ2-1, with D maybe TRBD2 (6 bases). Trimming shortened V by 1 base and J by 7 bases, and 11 bases separated the two germline ends. This CDR3 contains 14 residues. Germline V gene lookup returns CDR1 SGHTA and CDR2 FQGNSA.

Of note for this clonotype: One end of the junction varies from germline; a read error may be responsible. The rearrangement uses TRBV7-2 and TRBJ2-2; perhaps TRBD2 as D (6 bases). The CDR3 is 14 residues long. Per germline, CDR1 SGHTA and CDR2 FQGNSA. CDR3 bases: TGTGCCGGCAGCCGACTAGAGAACACCGGGGAGCTGTTTTTT. Encoded protein: CAGSRLENTGELFF.

The V gene is TRBV6-5, the J gene TRBJ2-2, with 9 bases that match TRBD1. V was clipped by 8 bases and J by 7 bases; unmatched bases: 8. CDR3 length: 14 residues. From germline, CDR1 is MNHEY and CDR2 SVGAGI. CDR3 coding DNA: TGTGCCAGCGGGAAAGACAGGGGGAACGGGGAGCTGTTTTTT. Its protein product is CASGKDRGNGELFF.

This clonotype showed up just a few times. The J gene is TRBJ2-3, the V gene TRBV25-1; D possibly corresponds to TRBD1 (5 bases). The CDR3 totals 14 residues. The germline gives CDR1 MGHDK, CDR2 SYGVNS. V shed 6 bases and J shed 4 bases, with 14 bases lying between them. The CDR3 DNA reads TGTGCCAGCAGCGATCTCAGGGTTTCAGATACGCAGTATTTT. It specifies CASSDLRVSDTQYF.

The chain links TRBV6-5 to TRBJ2-7; the D is unclear. Trimming stripped 7 bases from V and 3 bases from J, with 19 bases between. The CDR3 spans 15 residues. The germline gives CDR1 MNHEY, CDR2 SVGAGI. The CDR3: CASTARPSTGYEQYF. The DNA of the CDR3 is TGTGCCAGCACCGCCCGTCCATCTACGGGCTACGAGCAGTACTTC.

V usage is TRBV5-1 and J usage is TRBJ2-1, with 9 positions matching TRBD2. The CDR3 is 16 residues long. Germline loops: CDR1 SGHRS, CDR2 YFSETQ. V lost 4 bases to trimming and J lost 6 bases; unmatched junction nucleotides: 11. CDR3 bases: TGCGCCAGCAGCATCGTAAAACTAGCGGGTGGCAATGAGCAGTTCTTC. This encodes CASSIVKLAGGNEQFF. Based on the CDR3 plus reference TRBV5-1 and TRBJ2-1, the full variable domain is KAGVTQTPRYLIKTRGQQVTLSCSPISGHRSVSWYQQTPGQGLQFLFEYFSETQRNKGNFPGRFSGRQFSNSRSEMNVSTLELGDSALYLCASSIVKLAGGNEQFFGPGTRLTVL.